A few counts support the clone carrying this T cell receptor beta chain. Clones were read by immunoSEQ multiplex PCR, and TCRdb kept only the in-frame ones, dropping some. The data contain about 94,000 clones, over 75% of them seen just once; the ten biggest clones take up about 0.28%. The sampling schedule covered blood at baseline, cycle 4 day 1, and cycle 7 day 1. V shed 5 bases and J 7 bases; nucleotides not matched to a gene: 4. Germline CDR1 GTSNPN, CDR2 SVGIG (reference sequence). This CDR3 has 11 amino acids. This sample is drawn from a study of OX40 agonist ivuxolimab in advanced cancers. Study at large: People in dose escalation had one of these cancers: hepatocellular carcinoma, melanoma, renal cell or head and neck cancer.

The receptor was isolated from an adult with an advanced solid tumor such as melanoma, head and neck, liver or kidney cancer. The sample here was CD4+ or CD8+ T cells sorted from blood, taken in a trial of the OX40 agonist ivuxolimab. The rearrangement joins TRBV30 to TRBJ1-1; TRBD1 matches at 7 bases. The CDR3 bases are TGTGCCTGGGCTACAGGGGTTGAAGCTTTCTTT. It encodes CAWATGVEAFF.